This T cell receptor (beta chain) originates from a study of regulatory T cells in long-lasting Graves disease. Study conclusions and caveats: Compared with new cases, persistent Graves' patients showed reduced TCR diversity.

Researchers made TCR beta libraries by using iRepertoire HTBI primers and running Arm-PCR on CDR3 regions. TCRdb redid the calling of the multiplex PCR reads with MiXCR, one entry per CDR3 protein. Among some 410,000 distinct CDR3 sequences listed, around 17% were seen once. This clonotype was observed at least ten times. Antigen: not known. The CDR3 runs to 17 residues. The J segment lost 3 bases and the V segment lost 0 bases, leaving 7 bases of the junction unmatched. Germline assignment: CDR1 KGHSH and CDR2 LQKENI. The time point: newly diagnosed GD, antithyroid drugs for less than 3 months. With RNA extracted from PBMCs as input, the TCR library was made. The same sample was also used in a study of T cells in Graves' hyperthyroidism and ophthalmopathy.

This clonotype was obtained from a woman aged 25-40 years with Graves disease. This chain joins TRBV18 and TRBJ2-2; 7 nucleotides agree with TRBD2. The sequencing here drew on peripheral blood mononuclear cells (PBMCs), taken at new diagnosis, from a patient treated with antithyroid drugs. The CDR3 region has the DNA TGTGCCAGCTCACCACCTCGGGGACTAAAACACACCGGGGAGCTGTTTTTT. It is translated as CASSPPRGLKHTGELFF.